A selection of T cell receptor beta chains follows, all from one sample in a study of neoadjuvant anti-PD-1 for oral cavity cancer. Profiled with immunoSEQ multiplex PCR; TCRdb holds only in-frame clones, not every one. Counted here are 8,000 or so clones, roughly 60% occurring once; the ten biggest clones make up under 4%. The sequencing here drew on PBMCs, taken after nivolumab (anti-PD-1) treatment. The receptors originated from a person between 40 and 80 years old with oral cavity squamous cell carcinoma. The CDR3 runs from the conserved cysteine through the conserved F or W. D genes are given only for firm matches. Some rows mark clone size as missing; the rest say once, few, many or name a class of expanded clone.

size | J | D | V | CDR3 | DNA
. | TRBJ2-3 | . | TRBV10-2 | CASREGSLGDTQYF | TGCGCCAGCAGGGAGGGATCCCTCGGCGATACGCAGTATTTT
. | TRBJ2-4 | . | TRBV9 | CASSVGRIDIQYF | TGTGCCAGCAGCGTTGGGCGGATTGACATTCAGTACTTC
. | TRBJ2-2 | . | TRBV7-6 | CASSWSRAEGTGELFF | TGTGCCAGCAGCTGGAGCAGGGCGGAGGGCACCGGGGAGCTGTTTTTT
few | TRBJ2-7 | TRBD1 | TRBV5-1 | CASSFGTGDSEQYF | TGCGCCAGCAGCTTCGGGACAGGGGATAGCGAGCAGTACTTC
once | TRBJ2-6 | . | TRBV5-1 | CASSYSGANVLTF | TGCGCCAGCTCCTACTCTGGGGCCAACGTCCTGACTTTC
. | TRBJ2-2 | TRBD1 | TRBV27 | CASSLTWTGRTGELFF | TGTGCCAGCAGTTTAACATGGACAGGGAGAACCGGGGAGCTGTTTTTT
. | TRBJ1-2 | . | TRBV19 | CASSVPRSFYGYTF | TGTGCCAGTAGTGTCCCCCGGAGTTTCTATGGCTACACCTTC
. | TRBJ2-1 | . | TRBV5-4 | CASSPRGGSSYNEQFF | TGTGCCAGCAGCCCCCGAGGGGGGAGCTCCTACAATGAGCAGTTCTTC
. | TRBJ1-5 | . | TRBV7-9 | CASSHRGEGSAQPQHF | TGTGCCAGCAGCCACCGGGGAGAGGGGTCGGCTCAGCCCCAGCATTTT
. | TRBJ2-6 | . | TRBV2 | CASRVRSGANVLTF | TGTGCCAGCAGGGTTCGCTCTGGGGCCAACGTCCTGACTTTC
. | TRBJ1-6 | . | TRBV7-9 | CASSLGRLKAGPNSPLHF | TGTGCCAGCAGCTTAGGGCGATTAAAGGCCGGCCCGAATTCACCCCTCCACTTT
. | TRBJ2-1 | TRBD2 | TRBV6-1 | CASSGTSGGAYNEQFF | TGTGCCAGCAGTGGGACTAGCGGGGGGGCCTACAATGAGCAGTTCTTC
. | TRBJ1-5 | . | TRBV5-1 | CASSIAPDYNQPQHF | TGCGCCAGCAGCATTGCCCCTGATTACAATCAGCCCCAGCATTTT
. | TRBJ2-7 | . | TRBV2 | CASKDGTYEQYF | TGTGCCAGCAAGGACGGGACCTACGAGCAGTACTTC